The entry below describes one TCR beta chain. What it binds is unknown. Germline CDR1 is LNHDA and CDR2 is SQIVND (reference sequence). CDR3 length equals 16 residues. J lost 2 bases, V lost 4 bases, and 7 bases had no gene match. This sample stems from a study of cytomegalovirus exposure and HLA in healthy donors. Study results and limitations: The tendency of first-cohort TCR clusters to co-occur in the 120 validation repertoires was identified by a subsequent analysis.

The method was immunoSEQ multiplex PCR; TCRdb's version includes in-frame clones alone and lacks a portion of them. The repertoire holds some 120,000 clones, about 87% seen once, with approximately 2.1% in the top ten. This receptor was obtained from a woman younger than 30 in good health and CMV-seronegative. The chain recombines TRBV19 with TRBJ2-2; 7 bases agree with TRBD1. Sequenced sample: PBMCs. CDR3 sequence: CASSRLDRRNTGELFF. The CDR3 DNA sequence: TGTGCCAGTAGTAGATTGGACAGGCGAAACACCGGGGAGCTGTTTTTT.